This TCR beta chain was profiled in a study of vaccination and CD4 T cells after COVID-19. Study context: Post-COVID draws came a median 101 days after diagnosis (range 35 to 161). From HCoV-229E, HCoV-OC43, HCoV-NL63 and SARS-CoV-2, overlapping spike peptides were used to stimulate the cells.

With the Oncomine TCR Beta short-read assay, DNA from cultured CD4+ T cells was sequenced. TCRdb re-analysed the PCR reads in MiXCR, keeping a single row per CDR3 protein. Among about 18,000 distinct CDR3 sequences listed, under 55% were seen once. The sample's treatment: roughly 11-day PBMC culture with coronavirus spike peptide pools or control peptides (ViraFEST assay). After expanding antigen-specific T cells with peptide pools, ViraFEST sequenced their TCRs. This CDR3 contains 16 residues. V was clipped by 0 bases and J by 3 bases; unmatched bases: 8. Germline V gene lookup returns CDR1 SGHRS and CDR2 YFSETQ. This clonotype was detected a few times. Its antigen remains unknown.

The specimen comprised CD4+ T cells from blood, cultured in vitro, sampled before SARS-CoV-2 vaccination. V is TRBV5-1 and J is TRBJ1-2; 7 bases are a match to TRBD1. This clonotype was obtained from a human donor who received a COVID-19 vaccine. This chain's CDR3 is CASSLDRETGHYGYTF. The CDR3 region has the DNA TGCGCCAGCAGCTTGGATCGAGAGACAGGGCACTATGGCTACACCTTC.